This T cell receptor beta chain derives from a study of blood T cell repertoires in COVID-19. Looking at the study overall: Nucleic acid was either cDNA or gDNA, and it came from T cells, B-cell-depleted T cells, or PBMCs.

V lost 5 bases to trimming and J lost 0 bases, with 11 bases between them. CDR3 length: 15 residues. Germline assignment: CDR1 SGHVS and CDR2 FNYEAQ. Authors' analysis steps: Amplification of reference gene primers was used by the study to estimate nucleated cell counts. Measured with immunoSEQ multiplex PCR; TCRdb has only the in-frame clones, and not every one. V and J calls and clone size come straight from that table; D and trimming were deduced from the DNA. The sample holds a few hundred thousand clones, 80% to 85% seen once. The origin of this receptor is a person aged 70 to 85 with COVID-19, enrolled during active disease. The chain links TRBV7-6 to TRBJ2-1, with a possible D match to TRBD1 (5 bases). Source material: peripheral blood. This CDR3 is CASSIDSSSYNEQFF. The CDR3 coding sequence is TGTGCCAGCAGCATTGACAGTAGCTCCTACAATGAGCAGTTCTTC.